The clone carrying this T cell receptor (beta chain) has only one observation. The antigen is not known. The data were taken from a study of cytomegalovirus exposure and HLA in healthy donors. Findings of the study overall: Immune exposure information comprised only CMV serostatus. TRBV6-2, TRBV6-3 and some other V segments were unresolvable in 87-base-pair reads.

The PCR ran on 60 Vbeta and 13 Jbeta primers. Sequencing used immunoSEQ multiplex PCR; TCRdb keeps in-frame clones, though not all of them. The data hold about 150,000 clones, with roughly four fifths observed a single time. Germline V gene data show CDR1 as SGHTA and CDR2 as FQGTGA. This CDR3 is built from 16 residues. V shed 2 bases, J shed 6 bases, and the junction held 8 bases outside the gene matches. The source of this sequence is a man between 40 and 49 years old in good health and CMV-seropositive. The specimen was PBMCs. This chain connects TRBV7-3 to TRBJ2-1; 9 positions agree with TRBD2. The CDR3 region is CASSLQGLAGGNEQFF. Written as DNA, the CDR3 is TGTGCCAGCAGCTTACAGGGACTAGCAGGCGGCAATGAGCAGTTCTTC.